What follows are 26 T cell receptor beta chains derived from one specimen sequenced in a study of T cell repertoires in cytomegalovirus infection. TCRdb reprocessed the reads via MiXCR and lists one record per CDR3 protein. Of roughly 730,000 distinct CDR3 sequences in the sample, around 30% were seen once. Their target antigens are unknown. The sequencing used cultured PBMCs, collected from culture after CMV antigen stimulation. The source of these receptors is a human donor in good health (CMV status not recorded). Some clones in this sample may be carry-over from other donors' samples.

The CDR3 DNA is TGTGCCAGCAGCATGAGACGGGACAGCCCCTACGAGCAGTACTTC. Amino acid sequence: CASSMRRDSPYEQYF. The chain couples TRBV7-8 to TRBJ2-7; 7 bases match TRBD1. The V gene's germline CDR1 is SGHVS and CDR2 FQNEAQ. J gave up 2 bases and V 5 bases, and 9 bases lay outside the gene matches. The CDR3 consists of 15 residues.

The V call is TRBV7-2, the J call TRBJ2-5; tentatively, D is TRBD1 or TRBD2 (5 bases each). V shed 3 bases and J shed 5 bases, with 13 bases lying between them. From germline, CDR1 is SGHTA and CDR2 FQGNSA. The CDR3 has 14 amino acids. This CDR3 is CASSFGAGSETQYF. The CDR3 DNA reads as TGTGCCAGCAGCTTCGGGGCAGGGAGTGAGACCCAGTACTTC.

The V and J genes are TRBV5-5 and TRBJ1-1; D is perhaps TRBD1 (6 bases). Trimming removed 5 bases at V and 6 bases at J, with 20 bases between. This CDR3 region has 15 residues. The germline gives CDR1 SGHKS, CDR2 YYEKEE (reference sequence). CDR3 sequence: CASRQQDSQRAEAFF. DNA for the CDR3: TGTGCCAGCAGGCAACAGGACAGCCAGAGGGCTGAAGCTTTCTTT.

The CDR3 nucleotides are TGCAGTGCCCAGGAGGCCCGGAATGAAAAACTGTTTTTT. It is translated as CSAQEARNEKLFF. The chain links TRBV20-1 to TRBJ1-4, with D unresolved. With 6 bases removed from V and 5 bases from J, the gap between germline ends came to 13 bases. Germline loops: CDR1 DFQATT, CDR2 SNEGSKA (reference sequence). This CDR3 is 13 amino acids long.

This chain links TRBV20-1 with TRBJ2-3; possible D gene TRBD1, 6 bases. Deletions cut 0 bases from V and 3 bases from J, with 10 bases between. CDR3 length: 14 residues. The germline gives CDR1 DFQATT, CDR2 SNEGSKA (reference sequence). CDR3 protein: CSARDDRMTDTQYF. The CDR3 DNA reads TGCAGTGCTAGAGACGACAGGATGACAGATACGCAGTATTTT.

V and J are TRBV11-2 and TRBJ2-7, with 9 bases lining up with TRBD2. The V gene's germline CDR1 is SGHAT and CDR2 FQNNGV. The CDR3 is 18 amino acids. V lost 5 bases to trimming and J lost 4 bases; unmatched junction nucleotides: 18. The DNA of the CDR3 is TGTGCCAGCAGCGTCAACTCCGGGACTAGCTTCCAAACTTACGAGCAGTACTTC. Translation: CASSVNSGTSFQTYEQYF.

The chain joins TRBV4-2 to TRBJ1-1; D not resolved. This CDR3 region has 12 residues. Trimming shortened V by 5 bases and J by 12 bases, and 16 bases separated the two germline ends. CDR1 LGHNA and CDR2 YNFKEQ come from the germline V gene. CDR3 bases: TGTGCCAGCAGCGACGACCCACCTTCAACTTTCTTT. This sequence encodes CASSDDPPSTFF.

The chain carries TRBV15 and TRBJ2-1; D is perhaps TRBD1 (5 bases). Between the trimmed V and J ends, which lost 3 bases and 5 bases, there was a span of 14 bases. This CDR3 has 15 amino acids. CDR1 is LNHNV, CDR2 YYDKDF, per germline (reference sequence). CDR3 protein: CATSSGQGGDNEQFF. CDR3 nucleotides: TGTGCCACCAGCAGCGGGCAGGGTGGCGACAATGAGCAGTTCTTC.

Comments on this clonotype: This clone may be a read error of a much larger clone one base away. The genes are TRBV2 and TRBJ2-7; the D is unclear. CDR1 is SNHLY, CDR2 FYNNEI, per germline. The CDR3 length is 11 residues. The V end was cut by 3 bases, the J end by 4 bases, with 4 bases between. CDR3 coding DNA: TGTGCCAGCAGTGATTGGTACGAGCAGTACTTC. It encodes CASSDWYEQYF.

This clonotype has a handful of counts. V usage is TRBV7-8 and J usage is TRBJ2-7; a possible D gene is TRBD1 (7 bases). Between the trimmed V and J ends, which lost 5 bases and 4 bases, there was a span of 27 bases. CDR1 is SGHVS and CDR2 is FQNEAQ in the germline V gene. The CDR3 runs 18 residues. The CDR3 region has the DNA TGTGCCAGCAGCCCCGTTGACAGGGAGGAACTATTCTGGTACGAGCAGTACTTC. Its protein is CASSPVDREELFWYEQYF.

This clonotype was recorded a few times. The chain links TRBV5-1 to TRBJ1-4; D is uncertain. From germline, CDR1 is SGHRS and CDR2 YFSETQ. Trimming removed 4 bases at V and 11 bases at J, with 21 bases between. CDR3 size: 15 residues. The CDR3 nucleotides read TGCGCCAGCAGCCTCGAGGACGGGAGGATTGACAAACTGTTTTTT. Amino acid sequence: CASSLEDGRIDKLFF.

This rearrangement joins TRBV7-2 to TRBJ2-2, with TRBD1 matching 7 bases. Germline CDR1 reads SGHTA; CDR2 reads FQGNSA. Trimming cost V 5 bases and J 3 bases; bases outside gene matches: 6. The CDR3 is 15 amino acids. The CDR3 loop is CASSLQGGDTGELFF. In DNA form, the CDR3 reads TGTGCCAGCAGCCTACAAGGGGGCGACACCGGGGAGCTGTTTTTT. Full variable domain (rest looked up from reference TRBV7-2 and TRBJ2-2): GAGVSQSPSNKVTEKGKDVELRCDPISGHTALYWYRQSLGQGLEFLIYFQGNSAPDKSGLPSDRFSAERTGGSVSTLTIQRTQQEDSAVYLCASSLQGGDTGELFFGEGSRLTVL.

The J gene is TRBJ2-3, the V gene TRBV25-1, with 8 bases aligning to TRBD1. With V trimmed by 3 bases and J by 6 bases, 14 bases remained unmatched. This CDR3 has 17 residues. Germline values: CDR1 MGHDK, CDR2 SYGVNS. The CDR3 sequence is CASSEWKTGEASDTQYF. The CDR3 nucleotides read TGTGCCAGCAGTGAGTGGAAGACAGGGGAGGCAAGCGATACGCAGTATTTT.

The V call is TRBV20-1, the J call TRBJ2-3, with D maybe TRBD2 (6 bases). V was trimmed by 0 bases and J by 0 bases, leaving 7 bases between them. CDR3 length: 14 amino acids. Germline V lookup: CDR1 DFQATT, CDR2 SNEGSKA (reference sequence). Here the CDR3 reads CSARDGGSTDTQYF. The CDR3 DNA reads TGCAGTGCTAGAGATGGGGGGAGCACAGATACGCAGTATTTT.

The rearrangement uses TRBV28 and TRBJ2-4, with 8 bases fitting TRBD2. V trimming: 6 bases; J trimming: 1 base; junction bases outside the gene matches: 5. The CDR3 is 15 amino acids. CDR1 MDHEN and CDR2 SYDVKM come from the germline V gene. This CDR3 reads CASSRRGEAKNIQYF. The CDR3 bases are TGTGCCAGCAGCCGGCGGGGGGAGGCCAAAAACATTCAGTACTTC. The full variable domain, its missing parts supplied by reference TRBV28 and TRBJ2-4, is DVKVTQSSRYLVKRTGEKVFLECVQDMDHENMFWYRQDPGLGLRLIYFSYDVKMKEKGDIPEGYSVSREKKERFSLILESASTNQTSMYLCASSRRGEAKNIQYFGAGTRLSVL.

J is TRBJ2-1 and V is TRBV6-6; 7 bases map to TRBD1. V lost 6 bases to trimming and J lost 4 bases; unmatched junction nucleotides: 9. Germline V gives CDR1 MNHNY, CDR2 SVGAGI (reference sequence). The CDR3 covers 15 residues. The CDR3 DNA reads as TGTGCCAGCAGCAGACAGGGTGGAGCGTACAATGAGCAGTTCTTC. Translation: CASSRQGGAYNEQFF.

The CDR3 DNA reads TGTGCCAGCAGCTTAGCAAGGGGTAGCGGAGGGGAGCAGTTCTTC. Residues: CASSLARGSGGEQFF. V is TRBV7-4 and J is TRBJ2-1, with a tentative D call TRBD2 (6 bases). Per the germline V gene, CDR1 is SGHVT and CDR2 is SQSDAQ. The CDR3 has 15 residues. Trimming left V 0 bases short and J 10 bases short, with 16 bases between.

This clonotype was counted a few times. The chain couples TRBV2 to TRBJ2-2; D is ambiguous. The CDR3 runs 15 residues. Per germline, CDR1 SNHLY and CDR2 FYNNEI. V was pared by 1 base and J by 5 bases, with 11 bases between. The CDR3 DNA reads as TGTGCCAGCAGTGAAGAACAATCTAATACCGGGGAGCTGTTTTTT. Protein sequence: CASSEEQSNTGELFF. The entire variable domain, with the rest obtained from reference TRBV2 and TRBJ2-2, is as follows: EPEVTQTPSHQVTQMGQEVILRCVPISNHLYFYWYRQILGQKVEFLVSFYNNEISEKSEIFDDQFSVERPDGSNFTLKIRSTKLEDSAMYFCASSEEQSNTGELFFGEGSRLTVL.

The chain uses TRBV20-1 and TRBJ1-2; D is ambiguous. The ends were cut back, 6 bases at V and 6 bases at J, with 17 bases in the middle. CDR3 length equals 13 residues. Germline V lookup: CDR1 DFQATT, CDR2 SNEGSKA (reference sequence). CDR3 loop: CSALQLVGDGYTF. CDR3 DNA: TGCAGTGCCCTGCAGTTGGTCGGGGATGGCTACACCTTC.

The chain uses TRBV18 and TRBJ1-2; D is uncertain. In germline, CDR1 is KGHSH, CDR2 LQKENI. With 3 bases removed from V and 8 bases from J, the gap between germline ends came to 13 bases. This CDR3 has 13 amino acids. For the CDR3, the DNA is TGTGCCAGCTCACCGGACGGGGATGGGGGCTACACCTTC. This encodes CASSPDGDGGYTF.

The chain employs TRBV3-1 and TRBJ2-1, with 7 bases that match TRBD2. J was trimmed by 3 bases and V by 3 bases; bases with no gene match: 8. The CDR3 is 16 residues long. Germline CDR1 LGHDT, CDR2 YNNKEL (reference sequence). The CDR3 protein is CASSHNPTSYYNEQFF. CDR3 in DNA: TGTGCCAGCAGCCACAACCCGACTAGCTACTACAATGAGCAGTTCTTC.

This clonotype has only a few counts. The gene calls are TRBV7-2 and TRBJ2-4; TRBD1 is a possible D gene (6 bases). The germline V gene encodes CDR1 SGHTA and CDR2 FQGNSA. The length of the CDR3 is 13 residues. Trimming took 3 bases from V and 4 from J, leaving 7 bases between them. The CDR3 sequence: CASSFDRKNIQYF. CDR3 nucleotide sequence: TGTGCCAGCAGCTTTGACAGGAAAAACATTCAGTACTTC.

The DNA for the CDR3 is TGTGCCAGTAGTATTAGGTCCTCTGGAGGCTACACCTTC. Translating gives CASSIRSSGGYTF. This chain uses TRBV19 with TRBJ1-2; D is unresolved. This CDR3 is 13 amino acids long. V was clipped by 3 bases and J by 8 bases, with 13 bases between them. CDR1 is LNHDA, CDR2 SQIVND, per germline (reference sequence).

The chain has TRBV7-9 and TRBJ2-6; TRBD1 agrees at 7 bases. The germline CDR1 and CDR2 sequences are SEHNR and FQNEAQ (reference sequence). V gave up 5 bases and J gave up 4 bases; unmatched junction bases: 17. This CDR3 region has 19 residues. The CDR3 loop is CASSARTGQPLSGANVLTF. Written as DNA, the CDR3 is TGTGCCAGCAGCGCCCGGACAGGCCAACCCCTCTCAGGGGCCAACGTCCTGACTTTC.

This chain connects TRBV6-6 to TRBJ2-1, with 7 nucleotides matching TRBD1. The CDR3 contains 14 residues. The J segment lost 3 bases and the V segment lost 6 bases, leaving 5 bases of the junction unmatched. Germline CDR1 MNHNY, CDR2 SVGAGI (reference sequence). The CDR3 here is CASRTGTDYNEQFF. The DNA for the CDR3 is TGTGCCAGCAGGACCGGGACAGACTACAATGAGCAGTTCTTC.

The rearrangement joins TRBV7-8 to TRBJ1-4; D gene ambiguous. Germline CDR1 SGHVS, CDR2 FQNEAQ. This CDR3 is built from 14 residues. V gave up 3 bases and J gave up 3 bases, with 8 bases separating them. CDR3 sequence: CASSLERANEKLFF. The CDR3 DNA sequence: TGTGCCAGCAGCTTGGAGCGGGCTAATGAAAAACTGTTTTTT. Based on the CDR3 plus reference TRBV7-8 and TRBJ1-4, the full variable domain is GAGVSQSPRYKVAKRGQDVALRCDPISGHVSLFWYQQALGQGPEFLTYFQNEAQLDKSGLPSDRFFAERPEGSVSTLKIQRTQQEDSAVYLCASSLERANEKLFFGSGTQLSVL.